These 21 T cell receptor beta chains were all obtained from the same sample, sequenced in a study of cytomegalovirus exposure and HLA in healthy donors. The PCR employed 60 Vbeta primers together with 13 Jbeta primers. Profiling relied on immunoSEQ multiplex PCR, and the TCRdb table lists in-frame clones only, not all of them. The sample includes some 99,000 clones, roughly four fifths of them seen just once. Sequencing was carried out using PBMCs. These receptors came from a female donor in good health and CMV-seronegative.

The rearrangement links TRBV4-3 to TRBJ1-3; D ambiguous. The ends were cut back, 1 base at V and 0 bases at J, with 7 bases in the middle. This CDR3 spans 15 amino acids. Germline V gene sequence: CDR1 LGHNA, CDR2 YSLEER. CDR3 coding DNA: TGCGCCAGCAGCCAAGCCAGGCCCTCTGGAAACACCATATATTTT. Translating gives CASSQARPSGNTIYF.

The J gene is TRBJ1-4, the V gene TRBV7-2, with TRBD1 identical over 7 bases. There are 15 residues in the CDR3. The V gene's germline CDR1 is SGHTA and CDR2 FQGNSA. V was clipped by 5 bases and J by 7 bases; unmatched bases: 10. DNA for the CDR3: TGTGCCAGCAGCCAGACAGGGAGTGCTTTTGAAAAACTGTTTTTT. It codes for CASSQTGSAFEKLFF.

The V call is TRBV9, the J call TRBJ2-1, with D possibly matching TRBD1 (6 bases). The length of the CDR3 is 13 residues. CDR1 is SGDLS, CDR2 YYNGEE, per germline. V dropped 4 bases and J dropped 6 bases, with 11 bases sitting between them. This CDR3 reads CASSLGTSNEQFF. The CDR3 nucleotides are TGTGCCAGCAGCTTAGGGACATCCAATGAGCAGTTCTTC. Combining the CDR3 with reference TRBV9 and TRBJ2-1 gives the whole variable domain DSGVTQTPKHLITATGQRVTLRCSPRSGDLSVYWYQQSLDQGLQFLIQYYNGEERAKGNILERFSAQQFPDLHSELNLSSLELGDSALYFCASSLGTSNEQFFGPGTRLTVL.

V gene TRBV6-1 combines with J gene TRBJ1-5, with 12 bases lining up with TRBD1. J lost 6 bases, V lost 2 bases, and 5 bases had no gene match. Germline V lookup: CDR1 MNHNS, CDR2 SASEGT. The CDR3 runs to 16 residues. CDR3: CASSELGTGGTQPQHF. CDR3 sequence (DNA): TGTGCCAGCAGTGAACTTGGGACAGGGGGCACTCAGCCCCAGCATTTT.

The V and J genes are TRBV7-9 and TRBJ2-7; TRBD2 matches at 8 bases. Trimming cost V 5 bases and J 3 bases; bases outside gene matches: 9. CDR1 SEHNR and CDR2 FQNEAQ come from the germline V gene (reference sequence). CDR3 length: 15 amino acids. CDR3: CASSDGLAGGYEQYF. The CDR3, as DNA: TGTGCCAGCAGCGACGGACTAGCCGGGGGCTACGAGCAGTACTTC.

This clone was found once. The genes are TRBV6-5 and TRBJ1-1; a weak D match, TRBD1 (6 bases). The CDR3 is made up of 16 amino acids. With 3 bases removed from V and 0 bases from J, the gap between germline ends came to 14 bases. CDR1 is MNHEY and CDR2 is SVGAGI in the germline V gene. As DNA, the CDR3 is TGTGCCAGCAGTTATTATAGGGGGATATTGAACACTGAAGCTTTCTTT. The encoded protein is CASSYYRGILNTEAFF.

This clone appeared once. The chain has TRBV19 and TRBJ1-3, with a possible D match to TRBD1 (5 bases). Germline CDR1 and CDR2: LNHDA and SQIVND (reference sequence). Trimming stripped 1 base from V and 1 base from J, with 5 bases between. This CDR3 region has 14 residues. The chain's CDR3 is CASSIAGSGNTIYF. CDR3 nucleotide sequence: TGTGCCAGTAGTATAGCAGGGTCTGGAAACACCATATATTTT.

Details on this clone: At one boundary the junction diverges from the germline segment, which might be a read error. The J gene is TRBJ1-2, the V gene TRBV29-1; TRBD1 matches 7 bases. The V gene's germline CDR1 is SQVTM and CDR2 ANQGSEA. The CDR3 totals 13 residues. The CDR3 reads CSVEGRLTGLTYF. The CDR3 DNA is TGCAGCGTTGAAGGAAGGCTGACAGGGCTTACTTACTTC.

This clone has more than one count but fewer than ten. The chain recombines TRBV29-1 with TRBJ2-2; a possible D gene is TRBD1 (6 bases). Looked up from germline, CDR1 is SQVTM and CDR2 is ANQGSEA. The CDR3 consists of 13 residues. Trimming pared 8 bases from V and 3 bases from J, leaving 13 bases between. CDR3 region: CSWGQGDTGELFF. The CDR3 DNA reads as TGCAGCTGGGGGCAGGGAGACACCGGGGAGCTGTTTTTT.

The rearrangement uses TRBV5-4 and TRBJ2-6; 7 positions agree with TRBD2. V was clipped by 0 bases and J by 2 bases; unmatched bases: 8. Germline CDR1 reads SGHNT; CDR2 reads YYREEE (reference sequence). The CDR3 runs to 18 residues. The DNA of the CDR3 is TGTGCCAGCAGCTTGGATATAGGGAGGGGAACTGGGGCCAACGTCCTGACTTTC. This codes for CASSLDIGRGTGANVLTF.

The V gene is TRBV11-2, the J gene TRBJ2-2, with TRBD2 as a possible D gene (5 bases). This CDR3 is built from 15 residues. Trimming took off 0 bases at V and 4 bases at J, with 9 bases between the two ends. CDR1 is SGHAT and CDR2 is FQNNGV in the germline V gene. CDR3 protein: CASSLEWAGTGELFF. In DNA, the CDR3 is TGTGCCAGCAGCTTAGAATGGGCGGGCACCGGGGAGCTGTTTTTT.

The rearrangement joins TRBV19 to TRBJ2-2; the D gene is possibly TRBD2 (7 bases). The V gene's germline CDR1 is LNHDA and CDR2 SQIVND (reference sequence). Trimming took 7 bases from V and 2 from J, leaving 17 bases between them. The CDR3 contains 16 residues. CDR3 sequence reads: CASTPAGAINTGELFF. In DNA form, the CDR3 reads TGTGCCAGTACCCCCGCGGGGGCGATTAACACCGGGGAGCTGTTTTTT.

This rearrangement joins TRBV6-1 to TRBJ2-7; 9 bases match TRBD1. Germline V gene lookup returns CDR1 MNHNS and CDR2 SASEGT. V shed 2 bases and J 4 bases; nucleotides not matched to a gene: 6. The length of the CDR3 is 15 residues. The CDR3 reads CASSERGGTGYEQYF. The DNA for the CDR3 is TGTGCCAGCAGTGAAAGAGGCGGGACAGGGTACGAGCAGTACTTC.

This rearrangement joins TRBV19 to TRBJ1-5, with D perhaps matching TRBD1 (6 bases). Trimming took off 3 bases at V and 1 base at J, with 10 bases between the two ends. The CDR3 length is 15 residues. Germline V lookup: CDR1 LNHDA, CDR2 SQIVND (reference sequence). CDR3 region: CASSIGGRSNQPQHF. CDR3 sequence (DNA): TGTGCCAGTAGTATCGGGGGGCGCAGCAATCAGCCCCAGCATTTT.

In its sample, this clone was seen a few times. This chain joins TRBV30 and TRBJ2-7; the D gene is possibly TRBD1 (7 bases). Germline V CDR1 and CDR2: GTSNPN, SVGIG (reference sequence). Trimming removed 3 bases from V and 6 bases from J, with 18 bases in between. CDR3 length: 14 amino acids. CDR3 nucleotides: TGTGCCTGGAGCCAGGGGGGAGGTAGGGGCGAGCAGTACTTC. Encoded protein: CAWSQGGGRGEQYF.

This clone has more than one count but fewer than ten. V usage is TRBV19 and J usage is TRBJ2-7; the D gene is possibly TRBD1 (7 bases). Germline V gene lookup returns CDR1 LNHDA and CDR2 SQIVND (reference sequence). CDR3 size: 14 residues. Trimming took 3 bases from V and 3 from J, leaving 12 bases between them. CDR3 sequence: CASSMAGGNYEQYF. CDR3 in DNA: TGTGCCAGTAGTATGGCAGGGGGGAACTACGAGCAGTACTTC.

V gene TRBV19 combines with J gene TRBJ1-6, with D unresolved. Germline loops: CDR1 LNHDA, CDR2 SQIVND (reference sequence). V lost 6 bases, J lost 6 bases, and 12 bases lay in between. The CDR3 has 14 residues. The chain's CDR3 is CASSDRRVNSPLHF. The CDR3 nucleotides are TGTGCCAGTAGCGATAGACGGGTTAATTCACCCCTCCACTTT.

The genes are TRBV5-1 and TRBJ1-5; D is perhaps TRBD1 (5 bases). Trimming cost V 3 bases and J 0 bases, with 13 bases left between them. The length of the CDR3 is 16 residues. Germline assignment: CDR1 SGHRS and CDR2 YFSETQ. This chain's CDR3 is CASSSGLGGSNQPQHF. The CDR3 nucleotides read TGCGCCAGCAGCTCGGGGCTGGGGGGTAGCAATCAGCCCCAGCATTTT.

This rearrangement joins TRBV7-3 to TRBJ2-1; perhaps TRBD2 as D (6 bases). Trimming removed 4 bases from V and 9 bases from J, with 13 bases in between. Germline V gene lookup returns CDR1 SGHTA and CDR2 FQGTGA. This CDR3 is built from 13 residues. The CDR3 DNA is TGTGCCAGCAGCTCTAGCCCGGGGGTTGAGCAGTTCTTC. Amino acids: CASSSSPGVEQFF.

The chain combines TRBV7-3 with TRBJ2-3; D remains unclear. Germline CDR1 and CDR2: SGHTA and FQGTGA. Between the trimmed V and J ends, which lost 2 bases and 1 base, there was a span of 10 bases. This CDR3 is 15 amino acids long. CDR3 sequence (DNA): TGTGCCAGCAGCTTAGGCTCAGGCGGCACAGATACGCAGTATTTT. Its translation is CASSLGSGGTDTQYF.

The chain has TRBV16 and TRBJ2-1; 13 bases line up with TRBD2. The V and J ends lost 0 bases and 9 bases, in that order; junction bases with no gene match: 2. The CDR3 consists of 15 residues. CDR1 and CDR2 from the germline V gene are KGHSY and FQNENV. As DNA, the CDR3 is TGTGCCAGCAGCCAATCCGGACTAGCGGGAGTTGAGCAGTTCTTC. It encodes CASSQSGLAGVEQFF.